Each of the 10 T cell receptor beta chains below was sequenced from the same sample in a study of PD-1 blockade in mismatch repair-deficient tumors. Assay: immunoSEQ multiplex PCR; the TCRdb copy retains only in-frame clones and omits some. The table shows roughly 130,000 clones, with about nine tenths occurring only once. The sequencing used peripheral blood, collected 70 to 73 weeks after starting pembrolizumab. The receptors stem from an adult with mismatch repair-deficient cancer.

J is TRBJ1-1 and V is TRBV6-6, with TRBD1 matching 8 bases. J lost 5 bases, V lost 2 bases, and 7 bases had no gene match. Germline lookup yields CDR1 MNHNY and CDR2 SVGAGI (reference sequence). The CDR3 runs to 15 residues. CDR3 protein: CASSYGTGAATEAFF. The CDR3 coding sequence is TGTGCCAGCAGTTACGGGACAGGTGCGGCTACTGAAGCTTTCTTT.

The V call is TRBV10-2, the J call TRBJ2-7; possible D gene TRBD1, 5 bases. The ends were cut back, 5 bases at V and 3 bases at J, with 5 bases in the middle. The CDR3 runs 11 residues. Germline assignment: CDR1 WSHSY and CDR2 SAAADI. For the CDR3, the DNA is TGCGCCAGCAGTAGGGGCTACGAGCAGTACTTC. Its protein product is CASSRGYEQYF.

The rearrangement uses TRBV2 and TRBJ2-3; a possible D gene is TRBD2 (5 bases). The germline V gene has CDR1 SNHLY and CDR2 FYNNEI. The CDR3 covers 13 residues. V lost 4 bases to trimming and J lost 1 base, with 6 bases between them. In DNA form, the CDR3 reads TGTGCCAGCAGTGCCGGGGGCACAGATACGCAGTATTTT. This translates into CASSAGGTDTQYF.

This chain uses TRBV18 with TRBJ2-5; TRBD2 agrees at 11 bases. The ends lost 5 bases at V and 0 bases at J; junction bases unmatched: 11. Germline loops: CDR1 KGHSH, CDR2 LQKENI. This CDR3 contains 18 residues. The CDR3 loop is CASSSTSRTSGYQETQYF. The CDR3 nucleotides are TGTGCCAGCTCATCAACGTCAAGGACTAGCGGGTACCAAGAGACCCAGTACTTC.

This clone was picked up one time. V is TRBV19 and J is TRBJ2-2; 8 positions match TRBD2. The CDR3 has 16 amino acids. V lost 1 base, J lost 6 bases, and 7 bases stayed unmatched. CDR1 and CDR2 (germline): LNHDA, SQIVND (reference sequence). The chain's CDR3 is CASSIAGLAGAGELFF. The DNA of the CDR3 is TGTGCCAGTAGTATAGCCGGACTAGCAGGTGCCGGGGAGCTGTTTTTT.

This chain joins TRBV28 and TRBJ1-2; D is unclear. The germline CDR1 and CDR2 sequences are MDHEN and SYDVKM. Trimming removed 6 bases from V and 1 base from J, with 12 bases in between. The CDR3 is 14 amino acids. CDR3 sequence (DNA): TGTGCCAGCAGCCTTTGGGGTAGTAACTATGGCTACACCTTC. This codes for CASSLWGSNYGYTF.

J is TRBJ2-3 and V is TRBV5-1; perhaps TRBD2 as D (5 bases). Trimming pared 1 base from V and 2 bases from J, leaving 8 bases between. The CDR3 length is 14 residues. Germline loops: CDR1 SGHRS, CDR2 YFSETQ. The CDR3 DNA reads as TGCGCCAGCAGCTTGACTAGGTCCACAGATACGCAGTATTTT. Translation: CASSLTRSTDTQYF.

The chain couples TRBV7-9 to TRBJ2-1, with 8 bases lining up with TRBD2. There are 15 residues in the CDR3. J gave up 6 bases and V 3 bases, and 7 bases lay outside the gene matches. CDR1 is SEHNR and CDR2 is FQNEAQ in the germline V gene (reference sequence). The CDR3 DNA sequence: TGTGCCAGCAGCTTCCCCAGCGGGAGTGTCAATGAGCAGTTCTTC. Residues: CASSFPSGSVNEQFF.

This clone came up a few times. This chain links TRBV30 with TRBJ2-7, with 8 bases matching TRBD1. Germline assignment: CDR1 GTSNPN and CDR2 SVGIG (reference sequence). This CDR3 is built from 13 residues. V lost 8 bases to trimming and J lost 0 bases; unmatched junction nucleotides: 6. CDR3 in amino acids: CAVDRVGSYEQYF. CDR3 coding DNA: TGTGCCGTGGACAGGGTAGGCTCCTACGAGCAGTACTTC.

The CDR3 sequence is CASSQMNPSYNEQFF. In DNA form, the CDR3 reads TGCGCCAGCAGCCAGATGAACCCCTCCTACAATGAGCAGTTCTTC. J is TRBJ2-1 and V is TRBV4-1; D gene uncertain. Trimming left V 3 bases short and J 0 bases short, with 9 bases between. The CDR3 is 15 residues long. CDR1 is MGHRA, CDR2 YSYEKL, per germline.